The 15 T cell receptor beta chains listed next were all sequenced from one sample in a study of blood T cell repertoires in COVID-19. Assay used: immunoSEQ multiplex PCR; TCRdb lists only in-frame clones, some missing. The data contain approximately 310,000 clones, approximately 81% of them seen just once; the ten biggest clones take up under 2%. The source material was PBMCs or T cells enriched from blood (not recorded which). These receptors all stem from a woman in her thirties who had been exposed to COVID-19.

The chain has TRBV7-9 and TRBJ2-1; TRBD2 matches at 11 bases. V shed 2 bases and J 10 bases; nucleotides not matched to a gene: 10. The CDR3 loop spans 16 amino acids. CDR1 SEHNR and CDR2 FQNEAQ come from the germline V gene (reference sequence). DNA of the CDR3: TGTGCCAGCAGCTTAAGCTCCCTACGACTAGCGGGGGAGCAGTTCTTC. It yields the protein CASSLSSLRLAGEQFF. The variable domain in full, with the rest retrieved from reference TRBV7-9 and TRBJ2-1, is DTGVSQNPRHKITKRGQNVTFRCDPISEHNRLYWYRQTLGQGPEFLTYFQNEAQLEKSRLLSDRFSAERPKGSFSTLEIQRTEQGDSAMYLCASSLSSLRLAGEQFFGPGTRLTVL.

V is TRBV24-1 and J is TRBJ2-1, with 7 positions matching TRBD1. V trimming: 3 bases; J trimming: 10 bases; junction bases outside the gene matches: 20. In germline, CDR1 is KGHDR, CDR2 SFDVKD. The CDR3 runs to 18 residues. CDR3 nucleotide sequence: TGTGCCACCAGTGATACCAGGGTAGTGGGACAGTCTACCTTGGAGCAGTTCTTC. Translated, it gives CATSDTRVVGQSTLEQFF.

CDR3 region: CASSFPPVYTGELFF. CDR3 bases: TGTGCCAGCAGTTTTCCCCCGGTGTACACCGGGGAGCTGTTTTTT. The genes are TRBV28 and TRBJ2-2; D gene unclear. The V gene's germline CDR1 is MDHEN and CDR2 SYDVKM. The CDR3 loop spans 15 amino acids. V lost 3 bases and J 3 bases, leaving 11 bases between the germline ends.

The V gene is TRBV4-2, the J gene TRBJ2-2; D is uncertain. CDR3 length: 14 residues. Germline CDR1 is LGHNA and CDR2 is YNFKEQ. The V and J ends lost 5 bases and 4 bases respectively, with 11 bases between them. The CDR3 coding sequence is TGTGCCAGCAGCTTCCAGGTGACCACCGGGGAGCTGTTTTTT. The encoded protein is CASSFQVTTGELFF.

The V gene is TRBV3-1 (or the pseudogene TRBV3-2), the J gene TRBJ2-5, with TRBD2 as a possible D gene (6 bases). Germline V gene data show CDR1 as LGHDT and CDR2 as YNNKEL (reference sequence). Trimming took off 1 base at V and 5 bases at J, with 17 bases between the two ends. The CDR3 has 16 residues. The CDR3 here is CASSQGLVNPSETQYF. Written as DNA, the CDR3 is TGTGCCAGCAGCCAAGGACTAGTCAATCCCTCGGAGACCCAGTACTTC.

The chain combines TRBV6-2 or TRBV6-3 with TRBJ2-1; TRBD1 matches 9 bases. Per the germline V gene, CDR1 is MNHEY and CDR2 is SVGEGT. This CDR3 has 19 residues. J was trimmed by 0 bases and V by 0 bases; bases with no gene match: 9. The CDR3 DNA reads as TGTGCCAGCAGTTACTCGTCCAGGGGACAGGGATTCTCCTACAATGAGCAGTTCTTC. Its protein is CASSYSSRGQGFSYNEQFF.

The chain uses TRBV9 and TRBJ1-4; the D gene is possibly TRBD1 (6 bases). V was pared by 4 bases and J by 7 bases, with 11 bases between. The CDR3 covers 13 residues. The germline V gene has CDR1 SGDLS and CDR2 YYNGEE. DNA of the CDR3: TGTGCCAGCAGCCCCCGAGGGGGTGAAAAACTGTTTTTT. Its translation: CASSPRGGEKLFF.

CDR3 sequence (DNA): TGTGCCAGCAGTTCCGGACAGGGCTATCAGCCCCAGCATTTT. Translation gives CASSSGQGYQPQHF. The rearrangement joins TRBV28 to TRBJ1-5; the match to TRBD1 covers 8 bases. The CDR3 loop spans 14 amino acids. The V segment lost 4 bases and the J segment 5 bases; nucleotides outside the gene matches: 4. Per germline, CDR1 MDHEN and CDR2 SYDVKM.

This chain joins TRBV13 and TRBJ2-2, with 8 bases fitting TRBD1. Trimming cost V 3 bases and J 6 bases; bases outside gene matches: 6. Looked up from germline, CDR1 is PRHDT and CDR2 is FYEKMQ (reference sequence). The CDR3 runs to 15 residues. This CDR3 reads CASSLQGAISGELFF. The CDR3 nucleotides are TGTGCCAGCAGCTTGCAGGGGGCTATTTCCGGGGAGCTGTTTTTT.

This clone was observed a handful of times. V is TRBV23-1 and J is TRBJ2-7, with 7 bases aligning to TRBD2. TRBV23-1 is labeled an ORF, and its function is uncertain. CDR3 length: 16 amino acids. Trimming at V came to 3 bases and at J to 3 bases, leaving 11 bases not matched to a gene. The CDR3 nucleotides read TGCGCCAGCAGTCAGTCGGGAAGGGAGGGATACTACGAGCAGTACTTC. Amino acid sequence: CASSQSGREGYYEQYF.

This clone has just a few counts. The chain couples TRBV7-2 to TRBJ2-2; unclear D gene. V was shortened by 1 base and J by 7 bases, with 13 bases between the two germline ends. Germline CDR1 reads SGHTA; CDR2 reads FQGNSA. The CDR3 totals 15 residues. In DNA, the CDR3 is TGTGCCAGCAGCTTAGACGTCCAGCGACGCGGGGAGCTGTTTTTT. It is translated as CASSLDVQRRGELFF.

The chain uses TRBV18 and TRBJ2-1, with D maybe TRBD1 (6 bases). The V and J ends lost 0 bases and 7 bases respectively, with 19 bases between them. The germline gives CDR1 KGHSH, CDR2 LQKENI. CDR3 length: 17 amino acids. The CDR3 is CASSPPTGSGTLNEQFF. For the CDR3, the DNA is TGTGCCAGCTCACCACCTACAGGGAGTGGCACGTTGAATGAGCAGTTCTTC.

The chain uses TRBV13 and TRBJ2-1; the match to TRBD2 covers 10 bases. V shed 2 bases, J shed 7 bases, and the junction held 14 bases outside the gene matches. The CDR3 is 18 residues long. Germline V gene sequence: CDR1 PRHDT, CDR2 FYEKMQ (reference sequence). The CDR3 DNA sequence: TGTGCCAGCAGCTTAACCAGCGGGAGGGCCCGATTTGAGAATGAGCAGTTCTTC. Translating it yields CASSLTSGRARFENEQFF.

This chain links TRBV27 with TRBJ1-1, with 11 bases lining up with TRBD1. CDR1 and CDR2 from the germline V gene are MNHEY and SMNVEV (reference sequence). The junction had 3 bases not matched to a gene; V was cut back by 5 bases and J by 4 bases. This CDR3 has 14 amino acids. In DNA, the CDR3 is TGTGCCAGCAGTGTGGGACAGGGGGTCACTGAAGCTTTCTTT. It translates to CASSVGQGVTEAFF.

The CDR3 here is CASSLAPGGGQFF. In DNA, the CDR3 is TGTGCCAGCAGCTTAGCGCCGGGGGGAGGGCAGTTCTTC. J is TRBJ2-1 and V is TRBV7-9, with TRBD2 identical over 7 bases. Germline CDR1 and CDR2: SEHNR and FQNEAQ (reference sequence). V lost 0 bases and J lost 12; bases outside the gene matches: 5. The CDR3 contains 13 residues.